These 32 T cell receptor beta chains came from one sample sequenced in a study of blood T cell repertoires in COVID-19. This table comes from immunoSEQ multiplex PCR, and its TCRdb copy is limited to in-frame clones, with some not included. This sample carries 75,000 to 100,000 clones, about 84% of them seen once, and the ten largest clones take about 10%. Sequenced: peripheral blood. Receptors were obtained from a woman older than 75 with acute or convalescent COVID-19.

V is TRBV7-9 and J is TRBJ1-1; a weak D match, TRBD1 (6 bases). The V gene lost 1 base and the J gene lost 7 bases, with 10 bases spanning the gap. The CDR3 loop spans 13 amino acids. Germline values: CDR1 SEHNR, CDR2 FQNEAQ (reference sequence). The CDR3 coding sequence is TGTGCCAGCAGCTTAGTGGGCAGGGGTGAAGCTTTCTTT. This sequence encodes CASSLVGRGEAFF.

The chain couples TRBV7-9 to TRBJ2-7; D not certain. With 0 bases removed from V and 0 bases from J, the gap between germline ends came to 6 bases. CDR1 is SEHNR and CDR2 is FQNEAQ in the germline V gene (reference sequence). The CDR3 extends over 14 amino acids. The CDR3 DNA is TGTGCCAGCAGCTTAGCTGTCAGCTCCTACGAGCAGTACTTC. This gives the protein CASSLAVSSYEQYF.

As to this clone: The same CDR3 is also encoded by other DNA sequences in this sample. The chain carries TRBV12-3 or TRBV12-4 and TRBJ1-1; D not certain. V lost 6 bases and J lost 1, with 9 bases in between. CDR3 length: 13 amino acids. The CDR3 protein is CASSPLGNTEAFF. The CDR3 coding sequence is TGTGCCAGCAGCCCCCTCGGGAACACTGAAGCTTTCTTT.

V is TRBV28 and J is TRBJ2-7, with D perhaps matching TRBD1 (6 bases). Germline CDR1 MDHEN, CDR2 SYDVKM. The CDR3 sequence is 14 residues long. Trimming pared 6 bases from V and 1 base from J, leaving 13 bases between. CDR3 region: CASRPGTPSYEQYF. The DNA for the CDR3 is TGTGCCAGCAGACCCGGGACACCTTCCTACGAGCAGTACTTC.

This clone has just one count. The J gene is TRBJ1-1, the V gene TRBV27; TRBD1 matches 10 bases. The CDR3 consists of 15 residues. In germline, CDR1 is MNHEY, CDR2 SMNVEV (reference sequence). Trimming at V came to 3 bases and at J to 4 bases, leaving 5 bases not matched to a gene. The DNA for the CDR3 is TGTGCCAGCAGTTTTCAAGGACAGGGGGGCACTGAAGCTTTCTTT. Protein: CASSFQGQGGTEAFF.

The rearrangement uses TRBV29-1 and TRBJ1-3, with 9 positions matching TRBD1. Trimming cost V 0 bases and J 7 bases; bases outside gene matches: 1. Germline V gives CDR1 SQVTM, CDR2 ANQGSEA. The CDR3 has 13 amino acids. The chain's CDR3 is CSVEEGQGNTIYF. For the CDR3, the DNA is TGCAGCGTTGAAGAGGGACAGGGTAACACCATATATTTT.

V gene TRBV12-3 or TRBV12-4 combines with J gene TRBJ1-5; D remains ambiguous. The length of the CDR3 is 12 residues. The V and J ends lost 5 bases and 7 bases respectively, with 9 bases between them. The CDR3 coding sequence is TGTGCCAGCAGTCGCCTAGAGCAGCCCCAGCATTTT. It translates to CASSRLEQPQHF.

The rearrangement links TRBV6-1 to TRBJ2-7; TRBD1 matches 8 bases. The junction had 12 bases not matched to a gene; V was cut back by 4 bases and J by 4 bases. Germline V gene sequence: CDR1 MNHNS, CDR2 SASEGT. The length of the CDR3 is 16 residues. CDR3 nucleotides: TGTGCCAGCAGTGGGACCGGACAGGGAACTAGGTACGAGCAGTACTTC. Protein product: CASSGTGQGTRYEQYF.

This chain joins TRBV5-8 and TRBJ2-5; TRBD2 is a possible D gene (6 bases). Looked up from germline, CDR1 is SGHTS and CDR2 is YDEGEE. CDR3 length equals 16 residues. V lost 0 bases, J lost 2 bases, and 14 bases lay in between. The CDR3 region has the DNA TGTGCCAGCAGCTTGGGGGCGGGGCGCTTACAAGAGACCCAGTACTTC. Translation gives CASSLGAGRLQETQYF.

This clone was found a few times. The chain employs TRBV5-6 and TRBJ1-6; 7 nucleotides match TRBD1. J gave up 7 bases and V 7 bases, and 5 bases lay outside the gene matches. Looked up from germline, CDR1 is SGHDT and CDR2 is YYEEEE. The CDR3 consists of 13 residues. The CDR3 DNA reads as TGTGCCAGCCGAAGGGGGCTCAATTCACCCCTCCACTTT. It translates to CASRRGLNSPLHF.

The chain has TRBV30 and TRBJ1-5; TRBD1 matches at 9 bases. Trimming at V came to 2 bases and at J to 3 bases, leaving 8 bases not matched to a gene. The CDR3 spans 16 residues. Germline CDR1 is GTSNPN and CDR2 is SVGIG (reference sequence). The CDR3 region has the DNA TGTGCCTGGAGTTTTACCGGGACAGGGAACAATCAGCCCCAGCATTTT. Protein: CAWSFTGTGNNQPQHF.

V is TRBV21-1 and J is TRBJ2-1; TRBD1 was called by the table and not checked on the DNA. TRBV21-1 is a known pseudogene. The length of the CDR3 is 13 residues. The CDR3 DNA reads as TGTGCCAGCAGCCTTGGGCCCTACAATGAGCAGTTCTTC. It codes for CASSLGPYNEQFF.

CDR3 in DNA: TGCGCCAGCAGCTTGCAACAGGGGGCATGGGGCTACACCTTC. Translated, it gives CASSLQQGAWGYTF. The chain recombines TRBV5-1 with TRBJ1-2; 9 nucleotides agree with TRBD1. V lost 1 base and J lost 8; bases outside the gene matches: 6. CDR3 length equals 14 residues. CDR1 and CDR2 from the germline V gene are SGHRS and YFSETQ. Full variable domain (rest looked up from reference TRBV5-1 and TRBJ1-2): KAGVTQTPRYLIKTRGQQVTLSCSPISGHRSVSWYQQTPGQGLQFLFEYFSETQRNKGNFPGRFSGRQFSNSRSEMNVSTLELGDSALYLCASSLQQGAWGYTFGSGTRLTVV.

The chain combines TRBV2 with TRBJ2-7, with D possibly matching TRBD1 (6 bases). Germline V CDR1 and CDR2: SNHLY, FYNNEI. Trimming took 3 bases from V and 0 from J, leaving 12 bases between them. The CDR3 has 15 residues. CDR3 amino acids: CASSERQASSYEQYF. The CDR3 DNA reads TGTGCCAGCAGTGAGCGACAGGCAAGCTCCTACGAGCAGTACTTC. Full variable domain (missing parts from reference TRBV2 and TRBJ2-7): EPEVTQTPSHQVTQMGQEVILRCVPISNHLYFYWYRQILGQKVEFLVSFYNNEISEKSEIFDDQFSVERPDGSNFTLKIRSTKLEDSAMYFCASSERQASSYEQYFGPGTRLTVT.

The V and J genes are TRBV29-1 and TRBJ1-2; D is uncertain. This CDR3 is 13 amino acids long. Germline V CDR1 and CDR2: SQVTM, ANQGSEA. V was cut by 0 bases and J by 3 bases, with 8 bases left in between. The CDR3 is CSVEDNSHYGYTF. DNA of the CDR3: TGCAGCGTTGAAGATAACAGCCACTATGGCTACACCTTC.

A single count supports this clone. The rearrangement links TRBV5-4 to TRBJ2-5; 9 bases align to TRBD1. This CDR3 has 16 amino acids. Germline V CDR1 and CDR2: SGHNT, YYREEE (reference sequence). V lost 4 bases to trimming and J lost 5 bases; unmatched junction nucleotides: 12. In nucleotides, the CDR3 is TGTGCCAGCAGCCTACGACAGGGGGTCCCCGGGGAGACCCAGTACTTC. This translates into CASSLRQGVPGETQYF.

This clone was counted a single time. This chain links TRBV5-5 with TRBJ1-1; D may be TRBD1 (5 bases). This CDR3 contains 14 residues. V was trimmed by 4 bases and J by 5 bases, leaving 15 bases between them. Germline V gene data show CDR1 as SGHKS and CDR2 as YYEKEE (reference sequence). The chain's CDR3 is CASSSQGGGTEAFF. The CDR3 DNA reads TGTGCCAGCAGCAGCCAGGGCGGAGGGACTGAAGCTTTCTTT.

The V gene is TRBV7-9, the J gene TRBJ1-1, with TRBD1 as a possible D gene (5 bases). Trimming cost V 6 bases and J 4 bases, with 12 bases left between them. The germline CDR1 and CDR2 sequences are SEHNR and FQNEAQ (reference sequence). The CDR3 is 13 amino acids. Here the CDR3 reads CASREGPLTEAFF. As DNA, the CDR3 is TGTGCCAGCAGGGAGGGACCGCTCACTGAAGCTTTCTTT.

The chain uses TRBV11-3 and TRBJ2-2; 8 bases align to TRBD1. Looked up from germline, CDR1 is SGHNT and CDR2 is YENEEA. The CDR3 has 15 residues. Trimming took 5 bases from V and 5 from J; bases not matched to a gene: 7. CDR3 region: CASSPGQGRTGELFF. CDR3 nucleotides: TGTGCCAGCAGCCCAGGACAGGGAAGGACCGGGGAGCTGTTTTTT.

This clone was seen once. The J gene is TRBJ2-1, the V gene TRBV5-6; TRBD2 agrees at 8 bases. The V gene end was trimmed by 0 bases and the J gene end by 10 bases; junction bases not matched to a gene: 9. CDR1 is SGHDT and CDR2 is YYEEEE in the germline V gene. The length of the CDR3 is 15 residues. The DNA for the CDR3 is TGTGCCAGCAGCTTGGATTTAGCGGGGCCACGCGAGCAGTTCTTC. Protein sequence: CASSLDLAGPREQFF.

This clone was seen only a few times. The V and J genes are TRBV7-2 and TRBJ1-6; tentative D call: TRBD1 (5 bases). The CDR3 consists of 16 residues. Trimming left V 5 bases short and J 7 bases short, with 18 bases between. The germline CDR1 and CDR2 sequences are SGHTA and FQGNSA. The CDR3 region is CASSPAGGGNNSPLHF. DNA of the CDR3: TGTGCCAGCAGCCCCGCCGGGGGTGGTAACAATTCACCCCTCCACTTT.

This CDR3 is CASSSPRTGNLNYGYTF. For the CDR3, the DNA is TGTGCCAGCAGCTCACCCAGGACAGGCAACCTTAACTATGGCTACACCTTC. V usage is TRBV6-2 or TRBV6-3 and J usage is TRBJ1-2; 7 nucleotides line up with TRBD1. The CDR3 consists of 17 residues. CDR1 MNHEY and CDR2 SVGEGT come from the germline V gene. V shed 6 bases and J 1 base; nucleotides not matched to a gene: 14.

V and J are TRBV2 and TRBJ1-5; 8 nucleotides line up with TRBD1. CDR3 size: 15 residues. CDR1 and CDR2 (germline): SNHLY, FYNNEI. The V and J ends lost 4 bases and 3 bases, in that order; junction bases with no gene match: 5. The CDR3 loop reads CASSGGQGLNQPQHF. The CDR3 DNA sequence: TGTGCCAGCAGTGGTGGACAGGGCCTCAATCAGCCCCAGCATTTT.

Comments on this clone: One end of the junction does not line up with germline, which may come from a read error. The chain links TRBV7-3 to TRBJ2-3; D perhaps matches TRBD2 (5 bases). The V gene's germline CDR1 is SGHTA and CDR2 FQGTGA. The CDR3 covers 15 residues. The CDR3 DNA reads as TGTGCCAGCAGCCTAACGGACTTCCGTGCAGATACGCAGTATTTT. It yields the protein CASSLTDFRADTQYF. Combining the CDR3 with reference TRBV7-3 and TRBJ2-3 gives the whole variable domain GAGVSQTPSNKVTEKGKYVELRCDPISGHTALYWYRQSLGQGPEFLIYFQGTGAADDSGLPNDRFFAVRPEGSVSTLKIQRTERGDSAVYLCASSLTDFRADTQYFGPGTRLTVL.

The V gene is TRBV28, the J gene TRBJ1-2, with D hard to call. V lost 5 bases, J lost 5 bases, and 6 bases lay in between. This CDR3 spans 11 amino acids. CDR1 is MDHEN and CDR2 is SYDVKM in the germline V gene. CDR3: CASSALYGYTF. The DNA of the CDR3 is TGTGCCAGCAGTGCCCTATATGGCTACACCTTC.

The genes are TRBV7-8 and TRBJ1-6, with a weak D call TRBD1 (5 bases). CDR3 length: 14 amino acids. Looked up from germline, CDR1 is SGHVS and CDR2 is FQNEAQ. Trimming removed 5 bases at V and 7 bases at J, with 12 bases between. CDR3 region: CASSLTDVNSPLHF. For the CDR3, the DNA is TGTGCCAGCAGCCTGACAGACGTGAATTCACCCCTCCACTTT.

The chain uses TRBV28 and TRBJ2-7; D is ambiguous. This CDR3 contains 13 residues. Trimming stripped 5 bases from V and 4 bases from J, with 12 bases between. The germline V gene encodes CDR1 MDHEN and CDR2 SYDVKM. This chain's CDR3 is CASSPPRRYEQYF. The DNA of the CDR3 is TGTGCCAGCAGTCCCCCGCGGAGATACGAGCAGTACTTC.

The rearrangement links TRBV7-2 to TRBJ2-2; D is perhaps TRBD1 (6 bases). This CDR3 contains 14 residues. Trimming pared 6 bases from V and 5 bases from J, leaving 13 bases between. Germline V CDR1 and CDR2: SGHTA, FQGNSA. The CDR3 DNA reads TGTGCCAGCAGAGAGGACAGCGCTACCGGGGAGCTGTTTTTT. The encoded protein is CASREDSATGELFF.

The chain joins TRBV4-1 to TRBJ1-4; tentative D call: TRBD1 (6 bases). The CDR3 length is 13 residues. Germline V lookup: CDR1 MGHRA, CDR2 YSYEKL. Trimming stripped 3 bases from V and 8 bases from J, with 10 bases between. The CDR3 nucleotides are TGCGCCAGCAGCCATCCGGACAGCGAAAAACTGTTTTTT. As protein: CASSHPDSEKLFF.

The chain uses TRBV15 and TRBJ2-5; 13 positions agree with TRBD2. The CDR3 is 18 residues long. The germline V gene has CDR1 LNHNV and CDR2 YYDKDF (reference sequence). Trimming took 0 bases from V and 5 from J; bases not matched to a gene: 9. The chain's CDR3 is CATSRDWTSGGKGETQYF. CDR3 DNA sequence: TGTGCCACCAGCAGAGATTGGACTAGCGGGGGAAAGGGGGAGACCCAGTACTTC.

V gene TRBV15 combines with J gene TRBJ2-3; D uncertain. The germline CDR1 and CDR2 sequences are LNHNV and YYDKDF (reference sequence). The CDR3 runs 12 residues. The ends were cut back, 4 bases at V and 5 bases at J, with 7 bases in the middle. CDR3 amino acids: CATSTPKDTQYF. The CDR3 nucleotides read TGTGCCACCAGCACCCCCAAAGATACGCAGTATTTT.

This chain joins TRBV11-3 and TRBJ2-1; no firm D call. V lost 0 bases, J lost 5 bases, and 8 bases lay in between. Germline CDR1 is SGHNT and CDR2 is YENEEA. This CDR3 is 14 amino acids long. CDR3 nucleotide sequence: TGTGCCAGCAGCTTAGATCGGAGAGACAATGAGCAGTTCTTC. Encoded protein: CASSLDRRDNEQFF. Looking up the rest from reference TRBV11-3 and TRBJ2-1 gives the full variable domain: EAGVVQSPRYKIIEKKQPVAFWCNPISGHNTLYWYLQNLGQGPELLIRYENEEAVDDSQLPKDRFSAERLKGVDSTLKIQPAELGDSAVYLCASSLDRRDNEQFFGPGTRLTVL.